Below, 32 T cell receptor beta chains from the same sample are listed, as sequenced in a study of spatial heterogeneity in lung cancer (dated by TCRdb to between 2019 and 2020). Explained via the paper, the time point label denotes: blood at routine non-recurrence follow-up after resection. Preparation of the library involved 5' RACE. This sample was sequenced with a NextSeq 500. The public sequencing data were trimmed at Q25 with fastp and processed into clonotypes with MiXCR by TCRdb, which kept only in-frame beta chains. Entries are consolidated by CDR3 protein sequence, retaining the most common genes and DNA. Here the sample has around 29,000 distinct CDR3 sequences; 8.5% to 12% occur a single time. Of the sample, over 25% is held by the ten largest clones. The sequenced sample was PBMCs, obtained at follow-up. These receptor sequences come from a female donor with early-stage non-small cell lung cancer.

This clonotype was seen more than once but under ten times. V gene TRBV29-1 combines with J gene TRBJ2-2, with TRBD1 as a possible D gene (6 bases). The CDR3 is 14 residues long. Germline V gene sequence: CDR1 SQVTM, CDR2 ANQGSEA. Trimming stripped 4 bases from V and 4 bases from J, with 13 bases between. This CDR3 is CSVGQAKLTGELFF. CDR3 DNA sequence: TGCAGCGTTGGACAGGCGAAGCTCACCGGGGAGCTGTTTTTT.

This clonotype was found many times. V usage is TRBV7-2 and J usage is TRBJ2-3, with D possibly matching TRBD2 (7 bases). V lost 0 bases and J lost 3, with 10 bases in between. The CDR3 is 15 amino acids. CDR1 and CDR2 from the germline V gene are SGHTA and FQGNSA. The CDR3 bases are TGTGCCAGCAGCTTAGCGGGGGGGCATACAGATACGCAGTATTTT. Its protein product is CASSLAGGHTDTQYF.

The table lists this clonotype with many counts. The V gene is TRBV7-2, the J gene TRBJ2-1; unclear D gene. This CDR3 is built from 12 residues. V lost 7 bases and J lost 4, with 8 bases in between. Germline V gives CDR1 SGHTA, CDR2 FQGNSA. CDR3 in amino acids: CASNQLYNEQFF. CDR3 DNA sequence: TGTGCCAGCAACCAATTATACAATGAGCAGTTCTTC.

This clonotype was detected a few times. The rearrangement links TRBV20-1 to TRBJ2-7; 9 bases align to TRBD1. V shed 4 bases, J shed 2 bases, and the junction held 6 bases outside the gene matches. The CDR3 consists of 14 residues. Germline values: CDR1 DFQATT, CDR2 SNEGSKA (reference sequence). CDR3 DNA sequence: TGCAGTGCTAACACAGGGGGCAGCCCCTACGAGCAGTACTTC. It translates to CSANTGGSPYEQYF.

The table lists this clonotype with many counts. The chain links TRBV11-1 to TRBJ2-7, with TRBD2 matching 7 bases. The CDR3 runs 14 residues. Germline V lookup: CDR1 SGHAT, CDR2 FQDESV (reference sequence). With V trimmed by 2 bases and J by 2 bases, 3 bases remained unmatched. In nucleotides, the CDR3 is TGTGCCAGCAGCTTATTCCGGGGGGCCTACGAGCAGTACTTC. This gives the protein CASSLFRGAYEQYF.

This clonotype was detected only a few times. This sequence joins TRBV28 and TRBJ2-6; 7 bases line up with TRBD1. The V segment lost 5 bases and the J segment 0 bases; nucleotides outside the gene matches: 7. Germline CDR1 MDHEN, CDR2 SYDVKM. This CDR3 has 17 residues. CDR3 protein: CASSAPGQFSGANVLTF. DNA of the CDR3: TGTGCCAGCAGTGCGCCGGGACAGTTCTCTGGGGCCAACGTCCTGACTTTC.

Many counts were recorded for this clonotype. The CDR3 loop reads CASSLVAGELFF. For the CDR3, the DNA is TGCGCCAGCAGCTTGGTGGCCGGGGAGCTGTTTTTT. The chain joins TRBV5-1 to TRBJ2-2; no definite D call. The length of the CDR3 is 12 residues. CDR1 is SGHRS, CDR2 YFSETQ, per germline. The germline V and J ends were trimmed by 0 bases and 6 bases, with 3 bases remaining between them. Full variable domain (remainder filled in from reference TRBV5-1 and TRBJ2-2): KAGVTQTPRYLIKTRGQQVTLSCSPISGHRSVSWYQQTPGQGLQFLFEYFSETQRNKGNFPGRFSGRQFSNSRSEMNVSTLELGDSALYLCASSLVAGELFFGEGSRLTVL.

J is TRBJ2-7 and V is TRBV7-9, with D perhaps TRBD2 (6 bases). V was pared by 5 bases and J by 0 bases, with 8 bases between. Per germline, CDR1 SEHNR and CDR2 FQNEAQ (reference sequence). The CDR3 runs 13 residues. As DNA, the CDR3 is TGTGCCAGCAGCATCGGGAGCTCCTACGAGCAGTACTTC. It codes for CASSIGSSYEQYF.

This clonotype was recorded many times. The chain is built from TRBV7-8 and TRBJ2-5; the D is unclear. CDR1 is SGHVS and CDR2 is FQNEAQ in the germline V gene. Trimming took off 5 bases at V and 2 bases at J, with 15 bases between the two ends. This CDR3 region has 15 residues. CDR3 amino acids: CASSPRTELQETQYF. As DNA, the CDR3 is TGTGCCAGCAGCCCCCGGACCGAGCTTCAAGAGACCCAGTACTTC.

A few counts support this clonotype. V and J are TRBV12-3 or TRBV12-4 and TRBJ2-5, with D unclear. The CDR3 spans 13 residues. Between the trimmed V and J ends, which lost 8 bases and 0 bases, there was a span of 10 bases. The CDR3 loop is CASGRLYQETQYF. For the CDR3, the DNA is TGTGCCAGCGGCCGGTTGTACCAAGAGACCCAGTACTTC.

The J gene is TRBJ2-1, the V gene TRBV7-2, with 15 bases that match TRBD2. This CDR3 is 20 amino acids long. The germline CDR1 and CDR2 sequences are SGHTA and FQGNSA. V was pared by 1 base and J by 0 bases, with 7 bases of the junction left unmatched. This CDR3 reads CASSLVGTSGGQSSYNEQFF. CDR3 DNA sequence: TGTGCCAGCAGCTTAGTTGGGACTAGCGGGGGGCAGAGCTCCTACAATGAGCAGTTCTTC.

This clonotype was counted between two and nine times. The chain uses TRBV20-1 and TRBJ2-3; the D gene is possibly TRBD1 (6 bases). The CDR3 spans 14 residues. Trimming took off 6 bases at V and 1 base at J, with 14 bases between the two ends. CDR1 is DFQATT and CDR2 is SNEGSKA in the germline V gene (reference sequence). The CDR3: CSAGLGGGTDTQYF. The CDR3 region has the DNA TGCAGTGCGGGGCTAGGGGGTGGCACAGATACGCAGTATTTT.

This clonotype has only a few counts. The genes are TRBV28 and TRBJ1-1; tentative D call: TRBD1 (5 bases). Germline V gene data show CDR1 as MDHEN and CDR2 as SYDVKM. V was shortened by 8 bases and J by 2 bases, with 21 bases between the two germline ends. The CDR3 consists of 16 residues. CDR3 protein: CASLTGGFGANTEAFF. CDR3 nucleotides: TGTGCCAGCCTGACGGGGGGATTTGGGGCCAACACTGAAGCTTTCTTT.

Ten or more counts support this clonotype. V usage is TRBV18 and J usage is TRBJ2-3; D perhaps matches TRBD2 (5 bases). The CDR3 has 15 residues. Per germline, CDR1 KGHSH and CDR2 LQKENI. Trimming took off 3 bases at V and 7 bases at J, with 17 bases between the two ends. The CDR3 loop is CASSPSRGNLYTQYF. The CDR3 nucleotides are TGTGCCAGCTCACCTTCACGGGGTAATCTGTATACGCAGTATTTT.

V gene TRBV2 combines with J gene TRBJ2-3; D unclear. Trimming took 3 bases from V and 0 from J, leaving 7 bases between them. This CDR3 contains 14 residues. Germline CDR1 reads SNHLY; CDR2 reads FYNNEI. The CDR3 protein is CASSDSPSTDTQYF. CDR3 sequence (DNA): TGTGCCAGCAGTGACAGCCCCAGCACAGATACGCAGTATTTT.

Notes on this clonotype: A much larger clone sits a single nucleotide away, making a read error possible. The V gene is TRBV29-1, the J gene TRBJ1-2; D remains unclear. The germline V gene has CDR1 SQVTM and CDR2 ANQGSEA. The CDR3 is made up of 13 amino acids. V was cut by 4 bases and J by 8 bases, with 17 bases left in between. The CDR3 DNA follows: TGCAGCGTTGCCCAAGACATGGGCGGCGGCTACACCTTC. This sequence encodes CSVAQDMGGGYTF.

This clonotype was recorded at least ten times. The CDR3 DNA sequence: TGTGCCAGCAGTTGGACAGGGACAGTAGGTCAGCCCCAGCATTTT. This translates into CASSWTGTVGQPQHF. The chain links TRBV28 to TRBJ1-5, with TRBD1 matching over 8 bases. Looked up from germline, CDR1 is MDHEN and CDR2 is SYDVKM. CDR3 length: 15 residues. Trimming took 4 bases from V and 6 from J; bases not matched to a gene: 8.

In this sample, this clonotype turned up a few times. The chain is built from TRBV3-1 and TRBJ1-1, with D hard to call. CDR1 LGHDT and CDR2 YNNKEL come from the germline V gene (reference sequence). The CDR3 is made up of 15 amino acids. V lost 3 bases, J lost 1 base, and 12 bases lay in between. The CDR3 DNA sequence: TGTGCCAGCAGCCACAGTAGGGAACGGAACACTGAAGCTTTCTTT. Protein product: CASSHSRERNTEAFF. The entire variable domain, with the rest obtained from reference TRBV3-1 and TRBJ1-1, is as follows: DTAVSQTPKYLVTQMGNDKSIKCEQNLGHDTMYWYKQDSKKFLKIMFSYNNKELIINETVPNRFSPKSPDKAHLNLHINSLELGDSAVYFCASSHSRERNTEAFFGQGTRLTVV.

This clonotype was observed a handful of times. V usage is TRBV28 and J usage is TRBJ1-1; D remains ambiguous. The V and J ends lost 5 bases and 11 bases respectively, with 12 bases between them. The CDR3 runs to 11 residues. The germline gives CDR1 MDHEN, CDR2 SYDVKM. In nucleotides, the CDR3 is TGTGCCAGCAGTCCCGGTCTAGGCGCTTTCTTT. This codes for CASSPGLGAFF.

There are many counts of this clonotype. This rearrangement joins TRBV19 to TRBJ2-2, with 9 bases that match TRBD1. V was pared by 5 bases and J by 9 bases, with 13 bases of the junction left unmatched. Germline CDR1 LNHDA, CDR2 SQIVND (reference sequence). The CDR3 has 16 residues. The CDR3 DNA follows: TGTGCCAGTAGTGTTAGAGGACAGGGGTACCCTCGGGAGCTGTTTTTT. Its translation: CASSVRGQGYPRELFF.

This clonotype was found a few times. J is TRBJ1-2 and V is TRBV5-6; D call uncertain. V lost 4 bases, J lost 8 bases, and 18 bases lay in between. Looked up from germline, CDR1 is SGHDT and CDR2 is YYEEEE. The CDR3 has 14 amino acids. The chain's CDR3 is CASSLRTPAEGYTF. CDR3 nucleotides: TGTGCCAGCAGCCTGAGGACTCCGGCGGAAGGCTACACCTTC.

This clonotype was counted ten times or more. The J gene is TRBJ1-2, the V gene TRBV29-1, with D unresolved. From germline, CDR1 is SQVTM and CDR2 ANQGSEA. The CDR3 totals 13 residues. The V end lost 3 bases, the J end lost 0 bases, and 8 bases lay between the germline ends. CDR3 amino acids: CSVEEISNYGYTF. The CDR3 DNA reads TGCAGCGTTGAGGAGATTTCTAACTATGGCTACACCTTC.

As to this clonotype: A much larger clone lies a single base off, so this may be a read error. The chain couples TRBV6-1 to TRBJ2-5; D is perhaps TRBD1 or TRBD2 (6 bases each). CDR1 MNHNS and CDR2 SASEGT come from the germline V gene. The CDR3 has 17 amino acids. The CDR3 is CTSRGLKHWRAQETQYF. In DNA form, the CDR3 reads TGTACCAGCAGGGGACTGAAACACTGGCGGGCCCAAGAGACCCAGTACTTC.

This chain connects TRBV7-8 to TRBJ2-2, with 8 bases fitting TRBD2. The length of the CDR3 is 15 residues. CDR1 SGHVS and CDR2 FQNEAQ come from the germline V gene. V lost 5 bases to trimming and J lost 1 base; unmatched junction nucleotides: 3. The CDR3 spells CASSPGRVNTGELFF. The CDR3, as DNA: TGTGCCAGCAGCCCCGGGAGGGTGAACACCGGGGAGCTGTTTTTT.

This clonotype was seen a handful of times. The chain's CDR3 is CSAIGLAGLETQYF. Written as DNA, the CDR3 is TGCAGTGCGATCGGTCTAGCGGGTTTAGAGACCCAGTACTTC. The gene calls are TRBV20-1 and TRBJ2-5, with 8 bases matching TRBD2. The length of the CDR3 is 14 residues. Unmatched junction bases numbered 10, after V lost 6 bases and J lost 4 bases. Germline lookup yields CDR1 DFQATT and CDR2 SNEGSKA (reference sequence).

This clonotype appeared many times. J is TRBJ2-3 and V is TRBV6-2 or TRBV6-3; 14 nucleotides line up with TRBD2. V was pared by 5 bases and J by 1 base, with 5 bases of the junction left unmatched. The CDR3 consists of 17 residues. CDR1 is MNHEY, CDR2 SVGEGT, per germline. CDR3 protein: CASSPWGLAGGTDTQYF. The CDR3 region has the DNA TGTGCCAGCAGTCCATGGGGACTAGCGGGGGGCACAGATACGCAGTATTTT.

This chain connects TRBV20-1 to TRBJ2-3, with D unclear. The germline gives CDR1 DFQATT, CDR2 SNEGSKA (reference sequence). V shed 3 bases and J shed 6 bases, with 4 bases lying between them. This CDR3 has 10 residues. The CDR3 coding sequence is TGCAGTGCTAGGTCCGATACGCAGTATTTT. Translating gives CSARSDTQYF.

This clonotype has a count of ten or more. The genes are TRBV5-5 and TRBJ1-1; D uncertain. Germline V gene data show CDR1 as SGHKS and CDR2 as YYEKEE (reference sequence). There are 12 residues in the CDR3. V lost 3 bases and J 5 bases, leaving 8 bases between the germline ends. CDR3 protein: CASSWDYTEAFF. The CDR3 DNA is TGTGCCAGCAGCTGGGATTATACTGAAGCTTTCTTT.

This clonotype occurred many times. CDR3 sequence (DNA): TGTGCCAGCACCCCGCGGGGAACCAGAAACACAGATACGCAGTATTTT. Translated: CASTPRGTRNTDTQYF. The chain has TRBV5-6 and TRBJ2-3; maybe TRBD2 (6 bases). The CDR3 is 16 amino acids. Per germline, CDR1 SGHDT and CDR2 YYEEEE. V was trimmed by 6 bases and J by 2 bases, leaving 19 bases between them.

This clonotype was seen ten or more times. This chain joins TRBV5-1 and TRBJ2-3, with 7 bases lining up with TRBD1. This CDR3 is 16 amino acids long. After removal of 3 bases from V and 4 bases from J, the junction contained 11 bases not matched to a gene. Germline CDR1 SGHRS, CDR2 YFSETQ. CDR3 sequence: CASSSLTGNGADTQYF. The CDR3 nucleotides are TGCGCCAGCAGCTCGTTGACAGGGAATGGAGCAGATACGCAGTATTTT.

The V and J genes are TRBV5-4 and TRBJ2-7; the D gene is possibly TRBD1 (6 bases). V was trimmed by 4 bases and J by 6 bases, leaving 11 bases between them. There are 12 residues in the CDR3. Germline V gene sequence: CDR1 SGHNT, CDR2 YYREEE (reference sequence). The CDR3 nucleotides read TGTGCCAGCAGCCTTTACAGGGCCGAGCAGTACTTC. This sequence encodes CASSLYRAEQYF.

The sample holds many counts of this clonotype. The CDR3 DNA follows: TGCAGCGTTGAAGGGGTCGGGGAGCTGTTTTTT. It encodes CSVEGVGELFF. The V call is TRBV29-1, the J call TRBJ2-2; D is unresolved. The V end was cut by 1 base, the J end by 7 bases, with 4 bases between. This CDR3 contains 11 residues. The germline V gene has CDR1 SQVTM and CDR2 ANQGSEA.